This record concerns one T cell receptor beta chain sequence. Generated by immunoSEQ multiplex PCR, the TCRdb table keeps only in-frame clones and is missing some. The table lists approximately 70,000 clones, approximately 90% of them singletons. Germline V gives CDR1 SGHAT, CDR2 FQNNGV. The CDR3 is 13 amino acids. V lost 4 bases to trimming and J lost 6 bases; unmatched junction nucleotides: 3. This entry belongs to a study of technical replicates of blood from several donors. Sequencing was done on a sample of PBMCs. This sequence was found in a human donor in good health. Some clones in this sample may be carry-over from other donors' samples. The chain recombines TRBV11-2 with TRBJ1-2; 9 nucleotides agree with TRBD1. DNA for the CDR3: TGTGCCAGCAGCTCACAGGGGGCGAATGGCTACACCTTC. It is translated as CASSSQGANGYTF.